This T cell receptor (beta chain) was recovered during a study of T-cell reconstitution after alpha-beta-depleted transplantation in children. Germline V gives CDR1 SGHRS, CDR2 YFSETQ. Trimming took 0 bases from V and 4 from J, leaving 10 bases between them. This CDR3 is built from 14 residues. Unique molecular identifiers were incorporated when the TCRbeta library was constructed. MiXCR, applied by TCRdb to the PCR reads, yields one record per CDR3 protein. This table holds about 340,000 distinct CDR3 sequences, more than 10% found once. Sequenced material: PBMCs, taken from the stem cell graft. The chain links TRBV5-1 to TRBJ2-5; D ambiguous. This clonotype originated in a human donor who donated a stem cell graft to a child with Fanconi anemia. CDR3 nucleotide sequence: TGCGCCAGCAGCTTGGATACTCCCAGAGAGACCCAGTACTTC. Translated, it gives CASSLDTPRETQYF.